These T cell receptor beta chains were read from a single sample in a study of T-cell memory formation after mild COVID-19. Using its own MiXCR run on the 5' RACE reads, TCRdb lists one record per CDR3 protein. This sample carries hundreds of thousands of distinct CDR3 sequences, 20% to 25% of them seen once, and the ten largest clones take roughly 23%. Sequences were obtained from PBMCs or a T cell subset sorted from them (not recorded which). Receptors were obtained from a man between 18 and 35 years old who had mild COVID-19 (a few samples of this study predate the infection). Cell type and time point are not known. Both conserved end residues are part of each CDR3. Fields, in order: J gene, V gene, D gene, clone size, CDR3 DNA, CDR3 protein. D genes are given only for firm matches. The size field is filled for only some rows; it gives once, few, many or a size class.

j_gene: TRBJ1-1
v_gene: TRBV12-3/TRBV12-4
d_gene: NA
abundance: few
CDR3nt: TGTGCCAGCATTAACTCCCCTGGGAACACTGAAGCTTTCTTT
CDR3aa: CASINSPGNTEAFF

j_gene: TRBJ2-5
v_gene: TRBV20-1
d_gene: TRBD1
abundance: many
CDR3nt: TGCAGTGCGCGCAGGGGGACCGGGGCGGAGACCCAGTACTTC
CDR3aa: CSARRGTGAETQYF

j_gene: TRBJ1-2
v_gene: TRBV16
d_gene: NA
abundance: few
CDR3nt: TGTGCCAGCAGCCAATCGGGGCAGGGAATCGGCTACACCTTC
CDR3aa: CASSQSGQGIGYTF

j_gene: TRBJ2-3
v_gene: TRBV3-1
d_gene: NA
abundance: NA
CDR3nt: TGTGCCAGCAGCCAACAGGTCTCTCCTGGTGTAGATACGCAGTATTTT
CDR3aa: CASSQQVSPGVDTQYF

j_gene: TRBJ2-7
v_gene: TRBV5-1
d_gene: TRBD2
abundance: many
CDR3nt: TGCGCCAGCAGCCTAGAGCGGGGGGCATCCTCCTACGAGCAGTACTTC
CDR3aa: CASSLERGASSYEQYF

j_gene: TRBJ2-7
v_gene: TRBV7-7
d_gene: NA
abundance: NA
CDR3nt: TGTGCCAGCAGCGTATCGGACGGGAACTACGAGCAGTACTTC
CDR3aa: CASSVSDGNYEQYF

j_gene: TRBJ1-2
v_gene: TRBV12-3/TRBV12-4
d_gene: TRBD1
abundance: NA
CDR3nt: TGTGCCAGCAGTAGACAGGGAGGCGGCTACACCTTC
CDR3aa: CASSRQGGGYTF

j_gene: TRBJ2-2
v_gene: TRBV6-5
d_gene: NA
abundance: NA
CDR3nt: TGTGCCAGCAGTAGAACCGGGCTCCGGGGGGAGCTGTTTTTT
CDR3aa: CASSRTGLRGELFF

j_gene: TRBJ2-3
v_gene: TRBV6-2/TRBV6-3
d_gene: NA
abundance: few
CDR3nt: TGTGCCAGCAGCCGAAGGACATCGGTCTCAGATACGCAGTATTTT
CDR3aa: CASSRRTSVSDTQYF

j_gene: TRBJ2-1
v_gene: TRBV12-3/TRBV12-4
d_gene: TRBD1
abundance: few
CDR3nt: TGTGCCAGCTGGCCGACAGGGGTCAATGAGCAGTTCTTC
CDR3aa: CASWPTGVNEQFF

j_gene: TRBJ1-1
v_gene: TRBV6-6
d_gene: NA
abundance: NA
CDR3nt: TGTGCCAGCAGTTACTCGCGAGAGTGGACTGAAGCTTTCTTT
CDR3aa: CASSYSREWTEAFF

j_gene: TRBJ2-1
v_gene: TRBV7-2
d_gene: NA
abundance: NA
CDR3nt: TGTGCCAGCAGCTTAATGGGGTATTCCTACAATGAGCAGTTCTTC
CDR3aa: CASSLMGYSYNEQFF

j_gene: TRBJ2-5
v_gene: TRBV5-6
d_gene: NA
abundance: NA
CDR3nt: TGTGCCAGCAGCCTCGAGACCCGAAGGGGCCAGTACTTC
CDR3aa: CASSLETRRGQYF

j_gene: TRBJ1-4
v_gene: TRBV5-5
d_gene: NA
abundance: NA
CDR3nt: TGTGCCAGCAGCTTGACGGCAGGGATCTATGAAAAACTGTTTTTT
CDR3aa: CASSLTAGIYEKLFF

j_gene: TRBJ1-1
v_gene: TRBV9
d_gene: NA
abundance: NA
CDR3nt: TGTGCCAGCAGCGGCGATGGGACTGAAGCTTTCTTT
CDR3aa: CASSGDGTEAFF

j_gene: TRBJ1-6
v_gene: TRBV6-5
d_gene: NA
abundance: NA
CDR3nt: TGTGCCAGCAGCCTAGGGGTCGGATTCTATAATTCACCCCTCCACTTT
CDR3aa: CASSLGVGFYNSPLHF

j_gene: TRBJ2-5
v_gene: TRBV15
d_gene: NA
abundance: few
CDR3nt: TGTGCCACCAGCAGAGGCAGGGATGAAGAGACCCAGTACTTC
CDR3aa: CATSRGRDEETQYF

j_gene: TRBJ2-5
v_gene: TRBV5-1
d_gene: TRBD2
abundance: NA
CDR3nt: TGCGCCAGCAGCTACCGAGCGGGGCAAGAGACCCAGTACTTC
CDR3aa: CASSYRAGQETQYF

j_gene: TRBJ2-1
v_gene: TRBV21-1
d_gene: NA
abundance: NA
CDR3nt: TGTGCCAGCAGCAAAGTGGGGACTAGCGGGGGGTTCGTTCGCAATGAGCAGTTCTTC
CDR3aa: CASSKVGTSGGFVRNEQFF

j_gene: TRBJ2-3
v_gene: TRBV12-3/TRBV12-4
d_gene: TRBD2
abundance: many
CDR3nt: TGTGCCAGCAGTGCTAGCGGGGTAGATACGCAGTATTTT
CDR3aa: CASSASGVDTQYF

j_gene: TRBJ2-2
v_gene: TRBV4-1
d_gene: TRBD2
abundance: few
CDR3nt: TGCGCCAGCAGCCACGCGGGGGGCAGGGCGAGCACCGGGGAGCTGTTTTTT
CDR3aa: CASSHAGGRASTGELFF

j_gene: TRBJ2-2
v_gene: TRBV27
d_gene: TRBD2
abundance: few
CDR3nt: TGTGCCAGCAGTTCCTCCGCTAGCGGGGGGGGCGGGGAGCTGTTTTTT
CDR3aa: CASSSSASGGGGELFF

j_gene: TRBJ1-2
v_gene: TRBV9
d_gene: TRBD1
abundance: NA
CDR3nt: TGTGCCAGCAGCGTAACAGGACAGGGCTATGGCTACACCTTC
CDR3aa: CASSVTGQGYGYTF

j_gene: TRBJ1-6
v_gene: TRBV12-3/TRBV12-4
d_gene: NA
abundance: NA
CDR3nt: TGTGCCAGCAGCAGGAATTCACCCCTCCACTTT
CDR3aa: CASSRNSPLHF

j_gene: TRBJ2-7
v_gene: TRBV7-9
d_gene: TRBD1
abundance: few
CDR3nt: TGTGCCAGCAGCTCCCCCGGGACAGGGGCCTACGAGCAGTACTTC
CDR3aa: CASSSPGTGAYEQYF

j_gene: TRBJ2-1
v_gene: TRBV4-1
d_gene: NA
abundance: few
CDR3nt: TGCGCCAGCAGCGGGGGACCAAGGGGCTACAATGAGCAGTTCTTC
CDR3aa: CASSGGPRGYNEQFF

j_gene: TRBJ1-6
v_gene: TRBV6-5
d_gene: NA
abundance: few
CDR3nt: TGTGCCAGCAGTTACTCGGGTGGCGGTAATTCACCCCTCCACTTT
CDR3aa: CASSYSGGGNSPLHF

j_gene: TRBJ2-1
v_gene: TRBV4-3
d_gene: NA
abundance: many
CDR3nt: TGCGCCAGCAGCCAAGATCCGAGGGGGACGAGCTCCTACAATGAGCAGTTCTTC
CDR3aa: CASSQDPRGTSSYNEQFF

j_gene: TRBJ1-2
v_gene: TRBV12-3/TRBV12-4
d_gene: NA
abundance: NA
CDR3nt: TGTGCCAGCAGTTTGCAGCGCGGCTACACCTTC
CDR3aa: CASSLQRGYTF

j_gene: TRBJ2-5
v_gene: TRBV7-2
d_gene: TRBD2
abundance: once
CDR3nt: TGTGCCAGCAGCCGAAGGCTAGCGGGGGGCCGGGAGACCCAGTACTTC
CDR3aa: CASSRRLAGGRETQYF

j_gene: TRBJ1-5
v_gene: TRBV12-5
d_gene: NA
abundance: NA
CDR3nt: TGTGCTAGTGGTTTCTCTGGGCCCCAGCATTTT
CDR3aa: CASGFSGPQHF

j_gene: TRBJ1-1
v_gene: TRBV4-2
d_gene: NA
abundance: NA
CDR3nt: TGTGCCAGCAGCCAAGATCCGGGAACTGAAGCTTTCTTT
CDR3aa: CASSQDPGTEAFF

j_gene: TRBJ2-1
v_gene: TRBV5-1
d_gene: TRBD1
abundance: NA
CDR3nt: TGCGCCAGCAGCTTGGCCGGGACAGGGCCTCATGAGCAGTTCTTC
CDR3aa: CASSLAGTGPHEQFF

j_gene: TRBJ1-1
v_gene: TRBV7-9
d_gene: TRBD1
abundance: few
CDR3nt: TGTGCCAGCAGCGCCGGGACAGTGGGCTCTGAAGCTTTCTTT
CDR3aa: CASSAGTVGSEAFF

j_gene: TRBJ1-2
v_gene: TRBV4-1
d_gene: NA
abundance: NA
CDR3nt: TGCGCCAGCAGCCAAGATCGGGGGATAGGGGGCTACACCTTC
CDR3aa: CASSQDRGIGGYTF

j_gene: TRBJ1-5
v_gene: TRBV12-3/TRBV12-4
d_gene: NA
abundance: few
CDR3nt: TGTGCCAGCAGAGAAACGGGGACCCAGCCCCAGCATTTT
CDR3aa: CASRETGTQPQHF